This passage covers 29 T cell receptor beta chains from one sample sequenced in a study of Graves' ophthalmopathy and Graves' hyperthyroidism. Using RNA transcripts, the TCR beta CDR3 regions were amplified. HTBI primers were used in a first-round RT-PCR, which preceded a second-round multiplex PCR. TCRdb passed the multiplex PCR reads through MiXCR, listing each CDR3 protein once. The repertoire holds 900,000 to 1,200,000 distinct CDR3 sequences, about 35% seen once, with around 10% in the top ten. The sequenced sample consisted of peripheral blood or thyroid tissue (not recorded which). Every receptor here comes from an adult man with Graves' hyperthyroidism.

This clonotype has a single count. A much larger clone lies one base from this, so it may be a read error. The CDR3 end shows no conserved phenylalanine or tryptophan, and so a read error is likely. CDR3 region: CASSFNRGRQETQYL. The CDR3, as DNA: TGTGCCAGCAGCTTCAACAGGGGAAGGCAAGAGACCCAGTACCTC. V gene TRBV7-2 combines with J gene TRBJ2-5; 7 bases are shared with TRBD1. Germline values: CDR1 SGHTA, CDR2 FQGNSA. Trimming at V came to 3 bases and at J to 2 bases, leaving 6 bases not matched to a gene. This CDR3 region has 15 residues.

This chain uses TRBV6-2 or TRBV6-3 with TRBJ2-7; no definite D call. Germline lookup yields CDR1 MNHEY and CDR2 SVGEGT. V was trimmed by 5 bases and J by 6 bases, leaving 8 bases between them. The CDR3 loop spans 11 amino acids. CDR3 sequence: CASSGRSEQYF. The CDR3, as DNA: TGTGCCAGCAGTGGACGTAGCGAGCAGTACTTC.

This chain's CDR3 is CASSASNGGIEQYF. CDR3 bases: TGCGCCAGCAGTGCCAGCAACGGGGGTATTGAGCAGTACTTC. V and J are TRBV10-2 and TRBJ2-5, with D maybe TRBD2 (6 bases). Trimming took off 4 bases at V and 11 bases at J, with 20 bases between the two ends. The CDR3 extends over 14 amino acids. CDR1 and CDR2 from the germline V gene are WSHSY and SAAADI.

This clonotype was detected many times. This sequence joins TRBV7-2 and TRBJ2-2; D is unclear. V gave up 4 bases and J gave up 0 bases, with 9 bases separating them. Germline CDR1 is SGHTA and CDR2 is FQGNSA. The CDR3 contains 15 residues. CDR3 loop: CASSWTLSNTGELFF. The CDR3 DNA sequence: TGTGCCAGCAGCTGGACCCTATCGAACACCGGGGAGCTGTTTTTT.

The sample holds a few counts of this clonotype. The V call is TRBV9, the J call TRBJ1-2; 10 bases map to TRBD1. The germline V gene encodes CDR1 SGDLS and CDR2 YYNGEE. The ends lost 7 bases at V and 6 bases at J; junction bases unmatched: 9. This CDR3 contains 14 residues. The CDR3 DNA is TGTGCCAGCTCGTTCGGGACAGGGGTCGATGGCTACACCTTC. This encodes CASSFGTGVDGYTF.

Remarks on this clonotype: This sequence may be a read error, since a much larger clone differs from it by one base. This chain links TRBV10-2 with TRBJ1-4; D is undetermined. The CDR3 covers 15 residues. V lost 4 bases and J lost 6, with 15 bases in between. Per the germline V gene, CDR1 is WSHSY and CDR2 is SAAADI. The CDR3 bases are TGCGCCAGCAGTGGGTCAGAGGGAACCTATGAAAAACTGTTTTTT. It codes for CASSGSEGTYEKLFF.

This clonotype was picked up many times. The chain has TRBV10-2 and TRBJ2-7, with 8 positions matching TRBD1. CDR3 length: 14 amino acids. CDR1 and CDR2 from the germline V gene are WSHSY and SAAADI. The V segment lost 6 bases and the J segment 2 bases; nucleotides outside the gene matches: 6. CDR3 in DNA: TGCGCCAGCAGACCCCCGGGACAGGCCTACGAGCAGTACTTC. Translating gives CASRPPGQAYEQYF.

The count of this clonotype is one. This may arise from a read error, as a much more abundant clone is one base away. The chain uses TRBV19 and TRBJ2-7, with a weak D call TRBD1 (6 bases). Per the germline V gene, CDR1 is LNHDA and CDR2 is SQIVND (reference sequence). This CDR3 is built from 13 residues. This CDR3 is CASSGVTSYEQCF. CDR3 nucleotides: TGTGCCAGCTCAGGGGTGACCTCCTACGAGCAGTGCTTC.

This clonotype was detected many times. This rearrangement joins TRBV25-1 to TRBJ2-7; the match to TRBD1 covers 9 bases. The CDR3 spans 16 residues. The V gene end was trimmed by 3 bases and the J gene end by 4 bases; junction bases not matched to a gene: 10. Germline assignment: CDR1 MGHDK and CDR2 SYGVNS. CDR3 in DNA: TGTGCCAGCAGTGATGAGGGACAGGGTTTTATGTACGAGCAGTACTTC. This sequence encodes CASSDEGQGFMYEQYF.

This clonotype has only a few counts. The chain links TRBV7-2 to TRBJ2-7; 9 bases match TRBD2. Trimming took 1 base from V and 3 from J; bases not matched to a gene: 4. In germline, CDR1 is SGHTA, CDR2 FQGNSA. The length of the CDR3 is 15 residues. The CDR3 DNA is TGTGCCAGCAGCTTAGAGATAGCGGGAGTCTACGAGCAGTACTTC. Residues: CASSLEIAGVYEQYF.

The J gene is TRBJ1-2, the V gene TRBV15, with 8 bases identical to TRBD1. V gave up 5 bases and J gave up 1 base; unmatched junction bases: 6. The germline CDR1 and CDR2 sequences are LNHNV and YYDKDF (reference sequence). The CDR3 length is 15 residues. CDR3 bases: TGTGCCACCAGCGGGAGCAGGGGGCTTAACTATGGCTACACCTTC. Its protein product is CATSGSRGLNYGYTF.

This clonotype turned up a few times. A much larger clone lies one base from this, so it may be a read error. The gene calls are TRBV20-1 and TRBJ1-6, with 7 bases aligning to TRBD1. Trimming removed 4 bases from V and 0 bases from J; junction bases left unmatched: 3. There are 15 residues in the CDR3. Germline loops: CDR1 DFQATT, CDR2 SNEGSKA (reference sequence). The CDR3 loop is CSAIGGNSYNSPLHF. CDR3 in DNA: TGCAGTGCTATAGGGGGCAACTCCTATAATTCACCCCTCCACTTT.

On this clonotype: A much larger clone lies one base from this, so it may be a read error. The chain couples TRBV24-1 to TRBJ2-2, with 10 bases lining up with TRBD2. This CDR3 is built from 18 residues. Germline assignment: CDR1 KGHDR and CDR2 SFDVKD. The CDR3 sequence: CVSSLEASGSPNTGELFF. The CDR3 DNA follows: TGTGTCAGCAGCTTAGAGGCTAGCGGGAGCCCGAACACCGGGGAGCTGTTTTTT.

The rearrangement links TRBV6-5 to TRBJ1-3; TRBD1 matches 9 bases. The CDR3 loop spans 14 amino acids. V trimming: 7 bases; J trimming: 4 bases; junction bases outside the gene matches: 5. Per germline, CDR1 MNHEY and CDR2 SVGAGI. The CDR3 sequence is CASNYRGRGNTIYF. In DNA form, the CDR3 reads TGTGCCAGCAACTACAGGGGGCGAGGAAACACCATATATTTT.

This clonotype occurred once. The chain employs TRBV10-2 and TRBJ1-5; 8 nucleotides match TRBD1. CDR3 length: 15 amino acids. Germline-derived CDR1 and CDR2 are WSHSY and SAAADI. V gave up 2 bases and J gave up 4 bases; unmatched junction bases: 4. CDR3 sequence reads: CASSEPDRENQPQHF. In DNA form, the CDR3 reads TGCGCCAGCAGTGAGCCGGACAGGGAAAATCAGCCCCAGCATTTT.

J is TRBJ2-7 and V is TRBV7-2, with a weak D call TRBD2 (6 bases). Deletions cut 9 bases from V and 7 bases from J, with 19 bases between. CDR1 and CDR2 from the germline V gene are SGHTA and FQGNSA. CDR3 length: 13 residues. The CDR3 region has the DNA TGTGCCAGTTCAGGAGGAGGGATCATAGAGCAGTACTTC. Translated: CASSGGGIIEQYF.

The rearrangement uses TRBV7-2 and TRBJ1-1; 10 nucleotides line up with TRBD1. Unmatched junction bases numbered 2, after V lost 0 bases and J lost 10 bases. Germline V gene sequence: CDR1 SGHTA, CDR2 FQGNSA. This CDR3 is built from 13 residues. DNA for the CDR3: TGTGCCAGCAGCTTAGCGAGGGACAGGGGAGCTTTCTTT. The encoded protein is CASSLARDRGAFF. The full variable domain, rest sourced from reference TRBV7-2 and TRBJ1-1, is GAGVSQSPSNKVTEKGKDVELRCDPISGHTALYWYRQSLGQGLEFLIYFQGNSAPDKSGLPSDRFSAERTGGSVSTLTIQRTQQEDSAVYLCASSLARDRGAFFGQGTRLTVV.

This clonotype was seen a handful of times. The chain is built from TRBV20-1 and TRBJ2-7; D tentatively fits TRBD1 or TRBD2 (7 bases each). The CDR3 is 20 residues long. The ends were cut back, 2 bases at V and 0 bases at J, with 29 bases in the middle. Germline V lookup: CDR1 DFQATT, CDR2 SNEGSKA (reference sequence). The CDR3 is CSARPDRTGNSGVSSYEQYF. For the CDR3, the DNA is TGCAGTGCTAGACCGGACAGGACGGGGAACAGCGGGGTAAGCTCCTACGAGCAGTACTTC.

This clonotype was picked up one time. The chain recombines TRBV30 with TRBJ2-3, with 7 bases matching TRBD1. With 2 bases clipped from V and 2 bases from J, the junction kept 4 bases outside the gene matches. This CDR3 contains 14 residues. In germline, CDR1 is GTSNPN, CDR2 SVGIG (reference sequence). CDR3 nucleotides: TGTGCCTGGAGTAGGGGGCTTCACACAGATACGCAGTATTTT. Encoded protein: CAWSRGLHTDTQYF.

The chain carries TRBV29-1 and TRBJ1-1; possibly TRBD1 for D (5 bases). The V end lost 7 bases, the J end lost 3 bases, and 12 bases lay between the germline ends. Germline V CDR1 and CDR2: SQVTM, ANQGSEA. CDR3 size: 12 residues. CDR3 in DNA: TGCAGCGCCCCCCAAGGGGACACTGAAGCTTTCTTT. It specifies CSAPQGDTEAFF.

A word on this clonotype: Relative to the germline gene, one junction end is altered; a read error may explain this. V gene TRBV5-6 combines with J gene TRBJ1-1, with D maybe TRBD1 (5 bases). The CDR3 runs 14 residues. Germline CDR1 and CDR2: SGHDT and YYEEEE. The CDR3 DNA reads TGTGCCGGCAGACTGGACATCGCGAACACTGAAGCTTTCTTT. Encoded protein: CAGRLDIANTEAFF.

This clonotype was recorded a few times. This rearrangement joins TRBV20-1 to TRBJ2-7, with TRBD1 matching over 7 bases. Germline CDR1 reads DFQATT; CDR2 reads SNEGSKA (reference sequence). Losses at the gene ends were 2 bases for V and 2 bases for J; bases not matched to a gene: 9. CDR3 length equals 15 residues. For the CDR3, the DNA is TGCAGTGCTAGAAATATCCGGGACAGTACCTACGAGCAGTACTTC. Translating it yields CSARNIRDSTYEQYF.

This clonotype was picked up a small number of times. The chain uses TRBV12-3 or TRBV12-4 and TRBJ2-7; D could derive from TRBD1 or TRBD2 (6 bases each). This CDR3 has 16 residues. The V gene lost 9 bases and the J gene lost 3 bases, with 24 bases spanning the gap. This chain's CDR3 is CASRSTGAFGDYEQYF. The CDR3, as DNA: TGTGCCAGTCGATCGACGGGGGCGTTCGGTGACTACGAGCAGTACTTC.

This clonotype has just a few counts. Without the conserved terminal phenylalanine or tryptophan, this CDR3 likely stems from a read error. The DNA is left out, because the CDR3 cannot be placed on it with certainty; the CDR3 is given as TCRdb lists it. This chain links TRBV20-1 with TRBJ1-1. Including both end residues, the CDR3 is 10 amino acids long. Per germline, CDR1 DFQATT and CDR2 SNEGSKA (reference sequence). CDR3 residues: CSARGNDGSL.

This clonotype occurred a few times. V and J are TRBV6-5 and TRBJ2-5, with TRBD2 matching 8 bases. The V gene's germline CDR1 is MNHEY and CDR2 SVGAGI. The CDR3 is made up of 14 amino acids. After removal of 3 bases from V and 5 bases from J, the junction contained 5 bases not matched to a gene. The CDR3 is CASSYPPGGETQYF. CDR3 sequence (DNA): TGTGCCAGCAGTTATCCCCCGGGAGGGGAGACCCAGTACTTC.

This chain joins TRBV20-1 and TRBJ1-2, with a tentative D call TRBD1 (6 bases). The CDR3 runs to 13 residues. Germline loops: CDR1 DFQATT, CDR2 SNEGSKA (reference sequence). The germline V and J ends were trimmed by 5 bases and 4 bases, with 14 bases remaining between them. CDR3 sequence (DNA): TGCAGTGCTGGGGCCACGGGGGCCTATGGCTACACCTTC. As protein: CSAGATGAYGYTF.

The table lists this clonotype with many counts. The rearrangement links TRBV2 to TRBJ2-7; D is unresolved. Germline CDR1 SNHLY, CDR2 FYNNEI. The CDR3 runs 16 residues. V gave up 6 bases and J gave up 7 bases, with 25 bases separating them. In nucleotides, the CDR3 is TGTGCCAGCAGGACCTTTGGAAGCGCTGTGTCGTGGGAGCAGTACTTC. Translating gives CASRTFGSAVSWEQYF.

This clonotype appeared many times. V and J are TRBV4-1 and TRBJ1-2, with D perhaps matching TRBD1 (5 bases). From germline, CDR1 is MGHRA and CDR2 YSYEKL. The CDR3 runs 16 residues. With 1 base removed from V and 0 bases from J, the gap between germline ends came to 12 bases. The CDR3 DNA is TGCGCCAGCAGCCAAGGCTCAGGGACCCCTAACTATGGCTACACCTTC. Amino acids: CASSQGSGTPNYGYTF.

This clonotype was observed a few times. The rearrangement joins TRBV19 to TRBJ1-1, with D unclear. The CDR3 sequence is 15 residues long. The V gene's germline CDR1 is LNHDA and CDR2 SQIVND (reference sequence). The germline V and J ends were trimmed by 5 bases and 0 bases, with 13 bases remaining between them. CDR3 region: CASSGVTEVNTEAFF. The CDR3 region has the DNA TGTGCCAGTAGTGGGGTGACGGAGGTGAACACTGAAGCTTTCTTT.